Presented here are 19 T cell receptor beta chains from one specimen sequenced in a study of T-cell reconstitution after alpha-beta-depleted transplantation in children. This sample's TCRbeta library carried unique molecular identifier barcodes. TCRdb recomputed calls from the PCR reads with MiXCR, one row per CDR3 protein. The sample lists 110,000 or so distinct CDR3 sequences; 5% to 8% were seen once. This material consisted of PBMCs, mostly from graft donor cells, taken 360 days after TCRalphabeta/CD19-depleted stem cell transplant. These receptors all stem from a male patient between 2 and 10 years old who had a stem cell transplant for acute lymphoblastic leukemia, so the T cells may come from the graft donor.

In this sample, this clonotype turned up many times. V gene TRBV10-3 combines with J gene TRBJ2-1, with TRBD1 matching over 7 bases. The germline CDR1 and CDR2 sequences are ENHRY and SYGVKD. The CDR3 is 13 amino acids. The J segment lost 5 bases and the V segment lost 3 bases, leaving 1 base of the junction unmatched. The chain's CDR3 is CAISDGTDNEQFF. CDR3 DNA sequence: TGTGCCATCAGTGACGGGACAGACAATGAGCAGTTCTTC.

The CDR3 region is CAWSQSGEQFF. The DNA of the CDR3 is TGTGCCTGGAGTCAATCGGGTGAGCAGTTCTTC. The genes are TRBV30 and TRBJ2-1; no clear D gene. Germline lookup yields CDR1 GTSNPN and CDR2 SVGIG (reference sequence). The CDR3 is made up of 11 amino acids. The V and J ends lost 2 bases and 9 bases respectively, with 8 bases between them.

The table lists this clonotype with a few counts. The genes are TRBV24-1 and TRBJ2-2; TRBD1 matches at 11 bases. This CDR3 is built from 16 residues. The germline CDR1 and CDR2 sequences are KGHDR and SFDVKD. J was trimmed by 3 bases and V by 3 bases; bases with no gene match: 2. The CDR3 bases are TGTGCCACCAGTGATGGGGGACAGGGGGACACCGGGGAGCTGTTTTTT. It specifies CATSDGGQGDTGELFF.

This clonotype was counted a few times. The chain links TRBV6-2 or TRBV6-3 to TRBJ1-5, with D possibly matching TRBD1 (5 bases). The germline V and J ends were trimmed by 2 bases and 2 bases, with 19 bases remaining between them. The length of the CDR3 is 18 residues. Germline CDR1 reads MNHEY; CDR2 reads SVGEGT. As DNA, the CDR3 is TGTGCCAGCAGTTACACCGTAGGGGCCGTATATCGCAATCAGCCCCAGCATTTT. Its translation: CASSYTVGAVYRNQPQHF.

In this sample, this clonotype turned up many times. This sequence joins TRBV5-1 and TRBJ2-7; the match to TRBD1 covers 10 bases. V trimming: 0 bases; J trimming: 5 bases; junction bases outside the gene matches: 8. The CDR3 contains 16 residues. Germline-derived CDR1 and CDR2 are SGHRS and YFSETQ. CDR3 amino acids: CASSLDFGTGENEQYF. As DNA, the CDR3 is TGCGCCAGCAGCTTGGACTTTGGGACAGGGGAAAACGAGCAGTACTTC.

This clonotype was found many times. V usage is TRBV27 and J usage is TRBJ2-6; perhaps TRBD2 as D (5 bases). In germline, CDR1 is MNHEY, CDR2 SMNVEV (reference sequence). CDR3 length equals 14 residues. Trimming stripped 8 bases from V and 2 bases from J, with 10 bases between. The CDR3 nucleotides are TGTGCCAGCCGGTTGGGAGCTGGGGCCAACGTCCTGACTTTC. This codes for CASRLGAGANVLTF.

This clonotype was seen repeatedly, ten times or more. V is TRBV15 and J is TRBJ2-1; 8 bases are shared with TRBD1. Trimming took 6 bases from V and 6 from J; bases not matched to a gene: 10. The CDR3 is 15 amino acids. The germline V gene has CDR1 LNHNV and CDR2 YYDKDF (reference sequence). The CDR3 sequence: CATRAGTGRRNEQFF. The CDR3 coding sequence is TGTGCCACCAGAGCTGGGACAGGAAGACGCAATGAGCAGTTCTTC.

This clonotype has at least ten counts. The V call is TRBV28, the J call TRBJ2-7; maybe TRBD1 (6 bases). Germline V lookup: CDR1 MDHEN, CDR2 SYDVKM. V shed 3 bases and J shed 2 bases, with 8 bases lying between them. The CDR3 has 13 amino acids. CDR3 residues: CASSFEGAYEQYF. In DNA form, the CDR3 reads TGTGCCAGCAGTTTTGAGGGGGCCTACGAGCAGTACTTC.

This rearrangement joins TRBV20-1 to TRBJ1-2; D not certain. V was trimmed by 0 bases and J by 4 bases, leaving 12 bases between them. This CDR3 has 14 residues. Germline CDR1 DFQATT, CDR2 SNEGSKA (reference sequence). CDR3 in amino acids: CSARDPDFIYGYTF. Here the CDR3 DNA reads TGCAGTGCTAGAGATCCGGATTTTATCTATGGCTACACCTTC.

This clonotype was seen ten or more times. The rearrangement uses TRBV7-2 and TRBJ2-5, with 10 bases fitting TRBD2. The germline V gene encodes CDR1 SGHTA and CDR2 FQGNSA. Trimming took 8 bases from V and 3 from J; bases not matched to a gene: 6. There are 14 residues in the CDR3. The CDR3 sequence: CASVAGGRKETQYF. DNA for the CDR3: TGTGCCAGCGTAGCGGGGGGTCGCAAAGAGACCCAGTACTTC.

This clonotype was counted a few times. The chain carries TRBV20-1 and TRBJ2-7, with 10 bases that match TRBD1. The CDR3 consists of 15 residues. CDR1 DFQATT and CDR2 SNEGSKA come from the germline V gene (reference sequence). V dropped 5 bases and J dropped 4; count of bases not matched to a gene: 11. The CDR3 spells CSAHSRDRGPYEQYF. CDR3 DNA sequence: TGCAGTGCTCACTCCCGGGACAGGGGCCCTTACGAGCAGTACTTC.

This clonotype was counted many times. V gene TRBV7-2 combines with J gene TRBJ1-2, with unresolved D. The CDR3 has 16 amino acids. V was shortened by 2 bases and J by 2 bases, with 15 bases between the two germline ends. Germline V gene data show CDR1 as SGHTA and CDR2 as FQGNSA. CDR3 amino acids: CASSLRLLQDNYGYTF. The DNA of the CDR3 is TGTGCCAGCAGCTTACGACTCTTACAAGACAACTATGGCTACACCTTC. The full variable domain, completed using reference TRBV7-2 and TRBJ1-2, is GAGVSQSPSNKVTEKGKDVELRCDPISGHTALYWYRQSLGQGLEFLIYFQGNSAPDKSGLPSDRFSAERTGGSVSTLTIQRTQQEDSAVYLCASSLRLLQDNYGYTFGSGTRLTVV.

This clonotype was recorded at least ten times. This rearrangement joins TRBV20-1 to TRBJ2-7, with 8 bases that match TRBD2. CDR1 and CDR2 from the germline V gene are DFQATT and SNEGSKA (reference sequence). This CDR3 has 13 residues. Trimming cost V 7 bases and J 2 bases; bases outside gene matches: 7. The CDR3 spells CSVVTSATYEQYF. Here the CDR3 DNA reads TGCAGTGTCGTGACTAGCGCCACCTACGAGCAGTACTTC.

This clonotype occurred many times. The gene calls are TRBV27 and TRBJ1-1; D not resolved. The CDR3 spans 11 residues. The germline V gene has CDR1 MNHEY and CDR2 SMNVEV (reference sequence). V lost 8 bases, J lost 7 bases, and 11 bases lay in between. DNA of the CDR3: TGTGCCAGCCACGGGCGGTTTGAAGCTTTCTTT. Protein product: CASHGRFEAFF.

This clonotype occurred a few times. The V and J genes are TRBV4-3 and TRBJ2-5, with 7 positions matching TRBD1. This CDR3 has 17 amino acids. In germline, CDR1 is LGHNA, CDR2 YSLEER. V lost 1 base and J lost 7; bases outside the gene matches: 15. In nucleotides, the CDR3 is TGCGCCAGCAGCCAAGTAGGAGCGACAGGGCTTAAGGGGACCCAGTACTTC. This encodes CASSQVGATGLKGTQYF.

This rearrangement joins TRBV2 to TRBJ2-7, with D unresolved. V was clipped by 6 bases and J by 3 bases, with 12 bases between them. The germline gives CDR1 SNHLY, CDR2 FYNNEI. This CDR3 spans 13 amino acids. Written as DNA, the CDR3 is TGTGCCAGCAGGGGGTCAGGAGTCTACGAGCAGTACTTC. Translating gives CASRGSGVYEQYF.

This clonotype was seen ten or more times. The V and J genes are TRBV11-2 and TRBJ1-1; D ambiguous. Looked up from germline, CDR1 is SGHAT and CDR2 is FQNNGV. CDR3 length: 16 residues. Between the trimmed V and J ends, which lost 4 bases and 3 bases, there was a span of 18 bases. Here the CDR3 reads CASSSVEWGGDTEAFF. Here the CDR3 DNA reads TGTGCCAGCAGCTCCGTTGAATGGGGTGGCGACACTGAAGCTTTCTTT.

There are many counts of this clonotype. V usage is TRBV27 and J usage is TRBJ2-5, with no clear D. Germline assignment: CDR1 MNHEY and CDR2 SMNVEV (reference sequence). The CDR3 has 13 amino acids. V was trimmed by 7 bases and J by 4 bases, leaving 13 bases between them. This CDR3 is CASTNGEGETQYF. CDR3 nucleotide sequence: TGTGCCAGCACTAACGGAGAAGGAGAGACCCAGTACTTC.

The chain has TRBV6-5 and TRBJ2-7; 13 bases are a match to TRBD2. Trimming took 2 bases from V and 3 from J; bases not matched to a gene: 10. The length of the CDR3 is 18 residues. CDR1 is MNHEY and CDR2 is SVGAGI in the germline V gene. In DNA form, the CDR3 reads TGTGCCAGCAGTTACCTGGGGGGGACTAGCGGGACTAGCTACGAGCAGTACTTC. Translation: CASSYLGGTSGTSYEQYF.